Below, 24 T cell receptor beta chains from the same sample are listed, as sequenced in a study of molecular identifiers for immune sequencing clone quantification. TCRdb itself ran the PCR reads through MiXCR, one entry per CDR3 protein. The repertoire holds about 510,000 distinct CDR3 sequences, with around 25% as singletons. Source material: naive CD8+ T cells from blood, with Jurkat cell RNA spiked in. Subset noted: FACS-sorted CD8+CD4-CCR7+CD45RA+ naive T cells. Every receptor here comes from a human donor in good health. Some libraries in this study had Jurkat cell RNA spiked in.

This chain connects TRBV4-3 to TRBJ1-4, with D tentatively TRBD1 (6 bases). Trimming took 2 bases from V and 0 from J, leaving 13 bases between them. This CDR3 has 17 amino acids. In germline, CDR1 is LGHNA, CDR2 YSLEER. CDR3 residues: CASSQSTDSATNEKLFF. CDR3 nucleotide sequence: TGCGCCAGCAGCCAAAGTACGGACAGCGCAACTAATGAAAAACTGTTTTTT.

As regards this clonotype: The junction departs from germline at one end; a sequencing error may be responsible. J is TRBJ2-3 and V is TRBV7-9; D possibly matches TRBD1 or TRBD2 (5 bases each). This CDR3 has 16 amino acids. Germline V gene data show CDR1 as SEHNR and CDR2 as FQNEAQ (reference sequence). CDR3 sequence (DNA): TGTGCCGGCAGCTTACCGCCAGGGCGGGTCACAGATACGCAGTATTTT. Translating it yields CAGSLPPGRVTDTQYF.

The gene calls are TRBV7-6 and TRBJ2-3; 9 nucleotides match TRBD2. The length of the CDR3 is 17 residues. In germline, CDR1 is SGHVS, CDR2 FNYEAQ. With 5 bases clipped from V and 3 bases from J, the junction kept 12 bases outside the gene matches. CDR3 region: CASSAGPAGGQTDTQYF. CDR3 sequence (DNA): TGTGCCAGCAGCGCGGGACCAGCGGGAGGTCAGACAGATACGCAGTATTTT.

This clonotype was recorded at least ten times. The chain carries TRBV5-1 and TRBJ2-5; 8 bases line up with TRBD2. CDR3 length: 13 residues. V dropped 5 bases and J dropped 1; count of bases not matched to a gene: 1. Per the germline V gene, CDR1 is SGHRS and CDR2 is YFSETQ. The CDR3 region is CASSRGGQETQYF. As DNA, the CDR3 is TGCGCCAGCAGTCGGGGGGGCCAAGAGACCCAGTACTTC.

This clonotype was found a few times. The chain couples TRBV4-3 to TRBJ2-2; the match to TRBD1 covers 9 bases. V lost 0 bases to trimming and J lost 6 bases; unmatched junction nucleotides: 8. In germline, CDR1 is LGHNA, CDR2 YSLEER. The CDR3 contains 17 residues. The CDR3 nucleotides are TGCGCCAGCAGCCAAGACGTAACAGGGGGCGCGTCCGGGGAGCTGTTTTTT. Translating gives CASSQDVTGGASGELFF.

This clonotype was observed a handful of times. This chain uses TRBV9 with TRBJ2-3; 8 bases match TRBD2. Germline CDR1 SGDLS, CDR2 YYNGEE. V shed 5 bases, J shed 9 bases, and the junction held 11 bases outside the gene matches. The CDR3 spans 14 residues. CDR3 coding DNA: TGTGCCAGCAGTGTGACTAGCGAACTTGGGACGCAGTATTTT. This encodes CASSVTSELGTQYF.

J is TRBJ2-3 and V is TRBV19; 9 bases align to TRBD1. This CDR3 has 14 amino acids. V lost 10 bases and J lost 0; bases outside the gene matches: 5. Germline V gene sequence: CDR1 LNHDA, CDR2 SQIVND (reference sequence). The CDR3 sequence is CATAGTGSTDTQYF. For the CDR3, the DNA is TGTGCCACCGCCGGGACAGGGAGCACAGATACGCAGTATTTT.

The chain links TRBV4-3 to TRBJ2-7, with D perhaps matching TRBD1 or TRBD2 (6 bases each). Between the trimmed V and J ends, which lost 1 base and 5 bases, there was a span of 18 bases. The germline CDR1 and CDR2 sequences are LGHNA and YSLEER. This CDR3 has 16 amino acids. This CDR3 is CASSQGRETGVNEQYF. DNA of the CDR3: TGCGCCAGCAGCCAAGGGAGGGAGACAGGCGTCAACGAGCAGTACTTC.

In its sample, this clonotype was seen many times. The chain couples TRBV30 to TRBJ2-2; D possibly corresponds to TRBD2 (5 bases). The CDR3 consists of 13 residues. The ends were cut back, 0 bases at V and 5 bases at J, with 7 bases in the middle. Germline V gene sequence: CDR1 GTSNPN, CDR2 SVGIG (reference sequence). The CDR3 spells CAWSVTGTGELFF. CDR3 nucleotides: TGTGCCTGGAGTGTCACGGGGACCGGGGAGCTGTTTTTT.

The sample holds a few counts of this clonotype. The V call is TRBV21-1, the J call TRBJ1-1; the D call of TRBD1 is as the table states it, not checked on the DNA. TRBV21-1 is noted as a pseudogene. The CDR3 totals 15 residues. The CDR3: CASSKHGIMNTEAFF. The CDR3 DNA reads TGTGCCAGCAGCAAACACGGGATTATGAACACTGAAGCTTTCTTT.

This clonotype occurred a few times. The chain has TRBV4-3 and TRBJ1-1; D not resolved. V lost 1 base, J lost 1 base, and 19 bases lay in between. Germline CDR1 is LGHNA and CDR2 is YSLEER. The CDR3 runs 18 residues. In DNA form, the CDR3 reads TGCGCCAGCAGCCAAGGTCCGTCGGTGTTGGAAACGAACACTGAAGCTTTCTTT. Amino acids: CASSQGPSVLETNTEAFF.

Remarks on this clonotype: The CDR3 ends on some other residue instead of the conserved phenylalanine or tryptophan, so this is likely a read error. The chain employs TRBV6-9 and TRBJ1-1; TRBD1 aligns across 9 bases. The germline V gene encodes CDR1 MNHGY and CDR2 SVAAGI. V was clipped by 6 bases and J by 10 bases; unmatched bases: 12. This CDR3 has 14 amino acids. The CDR3, as DNA: TGTGCCAGCAGCCGGGACAGGGAGGACACTCCAGCTTTCTAT. It is translated as CASSRDREDTPAFY.

This chain links TRBV3-1 with TRBJ1-1, with D perhaps matching TRBD1 (6 bases). With 5 bases removed from V and 3 bases from J, the gap between germline ends came to 19 bases. Germline lookup yields CDR1 LGHDT and CDR2 YNNKEL (reference sequence). The CDR3 length is 16 residues. The DNA for the CDR3 is TGTGCCAGCAGCTATCGGACAGTAATAATGTACACTGAAGCTTTCTTT. It yields the protein CASSYRTVIMYTEAFF. Filled out from reference TRBV3-1 and TRBJ1-1, the complete variable domain reads DTAVSQTPKYLVTQMGNDKSIKCEQNLGHDTMYWYKQDSKKFLKIMFSYNNKELIINETVPNRFSPKSPDKAHLNLHINSLELGDSAVYFCASSYRTVIMYTEAFFGQGTRLTVV.

This clonotype appeared many times. The rearrangement joins TRBV12-3 or TRBV12-4 to TRBJ2-3; D is unclear. This CDR3 has 12 amino acids. Trimming left V 5 bases short and J 6 bases short, with 9 bases between. The CDR3: CASSLPPDTQYF. For the CDR3, the DNA is TGTGCCAGCAGTCTCCCCCCGGATACGCAGTATTTT.

The rearrangement joins TRBV7-2 to TRBJ2-3; no definite D call. Germline loops: CDR1 SGHTA, CDR2 FQGNSA. The CDR3 has 15 residues. The V end lost 5 bases, the J end lost 0 bases, and 12 bases lay between the germline ends. The CDR3 nucleotides are TGTGCCAGCAGCCCTGGAGACACCAGCACAGATACGCAGTATTTT. This codes for CASSPGDTSTDTQYF.

About this clonotype itself: The junction shows a germline mismatch at one end, possibly a read error. The genes are TRBV29-1 and TRBJ2-5, with 11 bases aligning to TRBD2. This CDR3 contains 16 residues. From germline, CDR1 is SQVTM and CDR2 ANQGSEA. CDR3 amino acids: CSVVGGVSGGAGTQSF. In nucleotides, the CDR3 is TGCAGCGTTGTAGGCGGTGTTAGCGGGGGGGCTGGCACCCAGTCCTTC.

The chain employs TRBV4-3 and TRBJ1-2; perhaps TRBD1 as D (5 bases). The germline CDR1 and CDR2 sequences are LGHNA and YSLEER. V lost 3 bases, J lost 7 bases, and 21 bases lay in between. This CDR3 region has 16 residues. The CDR3 DNA follows: TGCGCCAGCAGCCAGGCAGGGTTTTCTGGGGTAGCTGGCTACACCTTC. The encoded protein is CASSQAGFSGVAGYTF.

Turning to this clonotype: The junction and the germline gene differ at one end; a read error may be behind it. The rearrangement joins TRBV5-5 to TRBJ2-2; tentative D call: TRBD1 (6 bases). The CDR3 totals 15 residues. CDR1 is SGHKS, CDR2 YYEKEE, per germline (reference sequence). The CDR3 loop is CASSEDRANTGELFF. In DNA form, the CDR3 reads TGTGCCAGCAGCGAGGACAGAGCGAACACCGGGGAGTTGTTTTTT.

The chain carries TRBV9 and TRBJ2-3, with D perhaps matching TRBD2 (6 bases). CDR1 and CDR2 (germline): SGDLS, YYNGEE. Trimming removed 4 bases from V and 2 bases from J, with 17 bases in between. This CDR3 is 16 amino acids long. CDR3 loop: CASSPTRDFLTDTQYF. DNA of the CDR3: TGTGCCAGCAGCCCCACTCGGGACTTCCTCACAGATACGCAGTATTTT.

V is TRBV30 and J is TRBJ2-1, with TRBD1 identical over 8 bases. Germline V lookup: CDR1 GTSNPN, CDR2 SVGIG (reference sequence). V lost 2 bases and J lost 4; bases outside the gene matches: 7. The CDR3 spans 15 residues. The CDR3 loop is CAWSQGAPSYNEQFF. DNA of the CDR3: TGTGCCTGGAGTCAGGGGGCGCCTAGTTACAATGAGCAGTTCTTC.

There are a few counts of this clonotype. The V gene is TRBV6-2 or TRBV6-3, the J gene TRBJ1-5; D possibly corresponds to TRBD1 (5 bases). The V gene lost 5 bases and the J gene lost 2 bases, with 34 bases spanning the gap. The germline gives CDR1 MNHEY, CDR2 SVGEGT. The CDR3 covers 22 residues. CDR3: CASSPPGTRVPALEGGNQPQHF. CDR3 bases: TGTGCCAGCAGTCCCCCCGGGACCAGGGTTCCAGCGCTAGAGGGTGGCAATCAGCCCCAGCATTTT.

This clonotype occurred a few times. The chain joins TRBV5-4 to TRBJ2-1; tentatively, D is TRBD2 (6 bases). Per germline, CDR1 SGHNT and CDR2 YYREEE (reference sequence). The CDR3 consists of 14 residues. V lost 4 bases, J lost 8 bases, and 16 bases lay in between. CDR3 DNA sequence: TGTGCCAGCAGCCCGGGGGACCTCCGGGATGAGCAGTTCTTC. Translation: CASSPGDLRDEQFF.

As regards this clonotype: A single base separates this from a much larger clone, so it may be a read error. V usage is TRBV29-1 and J usage is TRBJ2-2, with D tentatively TRBD2 (5 bases). The CDR3 extends over 11 amino acids. The germline gives CDR1 SQVTM, CDR2 ANQGSEA. The CDR3 DNA reads TGCAGCGTTTCGGGCACCGGGAAGCTGTTTTTT. This translates into CSVSGTGKLFF.

This clonotype was detected many times. CDR3 bases: TGTGCCAGCAGTTACTCGTACTTGGCTAGCGGGGATCTGTCCAAAAACATTCAGTACTTC. Its protein is CASSYSYLASGDLSKNIQYF. The chain is built from TRBV6-5 and TRBJ2-4; 9 bases match TRBD2. The V and J ends lost 0 bases and 2 bases, in that order; junction bases with no gene match: 14. The CDR3 extends over 20 amino acids. Germline CDR1 is MNHEY and CDR2 is SVGAGI.